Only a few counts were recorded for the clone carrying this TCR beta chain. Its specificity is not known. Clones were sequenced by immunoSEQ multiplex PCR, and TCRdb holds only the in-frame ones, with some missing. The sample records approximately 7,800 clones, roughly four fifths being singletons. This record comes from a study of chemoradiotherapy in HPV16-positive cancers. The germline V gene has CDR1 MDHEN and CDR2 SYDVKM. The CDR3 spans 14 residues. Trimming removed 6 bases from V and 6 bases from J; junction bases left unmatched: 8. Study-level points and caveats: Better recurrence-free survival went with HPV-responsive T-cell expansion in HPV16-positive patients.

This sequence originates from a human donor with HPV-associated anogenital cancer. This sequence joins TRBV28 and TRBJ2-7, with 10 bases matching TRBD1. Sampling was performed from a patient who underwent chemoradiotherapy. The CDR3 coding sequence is TGTGCCAGCAGACTTCCGGGACAGGGGAGCGAGCAGTACTTC. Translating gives CASRLPGQGSEQYF.